This section outlines one T cell receptor beta chain sequence together with its context. No antigen is known for it. The data are from a study of cytomegalovirus exposure and HLA in healthy donors. Study-level points and caveats: When analyzed later, a missense DCLRE1C variant was found to be linked to TCR beta V- and J-gene trimming. Fewer N-insertions than the roughly 670-donor mean were reportedly shown by an Asian-associated ancestry cluster in a later analysis. A later analysis linked fewer than 20,000 TCR beta sequences to HLA alleles at 0.05 false discovery rate.

It was with 60 Vbeta and 13 Jbeta primers that the PCR ran. Method: immunoSEQ multiplex PCR; TCRdb's copy keeps in-frame clones and lacks some. The table includes some 190,000 clones, more than 75% detected once. This CDR3 is built from 15 residues. Trimming left V 0 bases short and J 5 bases short, with 12 bases between. The germline V gene encodes CDR1 SGHRS and CDR2 YFSETQ. Specimen: PBMCs. V is TRBV5-1 and J is TRBJ2-1; D is uncertain. The source of this sequence is a man aged 30 to 39 in good health and CMV-seronegative. CDR3 residues: CASSLASGPDNEQFF. In DNA, the CDR3 is TGCGCCAGCAGCTTGGCGTCGGGTCCCGACAATGAGCAGTTCTTC.